Shown below are 13 T cell receptor beta chains from a single sample sequenced in a study of shared clonotypes between healthy human individuals. Sequencing was performed with immunoSEQ multiplex PCR; in TCRdb, only in-frame clones are kept and a portion is missing. The sample has millions of clones, just over 90% seen once. Naive-designated CD8 cells lacked CD45RO, were positively enriched for CCR7, and omitted terminally differentiated effector memory CD45RA+ cells. Specimen: naive CD8+ T cells from PBMCs. All receptors derive from a man aged 18-30 years in good health. Some clones in this sample may be carry-over from other donors' samples.

This rearrangement joins TRBV20-1 to TRBJ1-1, with D tentatively TRBD1 (5 bases). Germline V gives CDR1 DFQATT, CDR2 SNEGSKA (reference sequence). This CDR3 has 10 amino acids. CDR3 coding DNA: TGCTCACCCTTGCGGGGGTTTGCTTTCTTT. Translating it yields CSPLRGFAFF.

The chain links TRBV27 to TRBJ2-7, with D uncertain. This CDR3 is built from 14 residues. The germline V gene encodes CDR1 MNHEY and CDR2 SMNVEV (reference sequence). V gave up 5 bases and J gave up 4 bases, with 15 bases separating them. CDR3 amino acids: CASSPLPVGYEQYF. CDR3 bases: TGTGCCAGCAGTCCCCTTCCCGTTGGGTACGAGCAGTACTTC.

V usage is TRBV9 and J usage is TRBJ2-7; 8 positions agree with TRBD1. CDR3 size: 14 residues. The germline V gene has CDR1 SGDLS and CDR2 YYNGEE. V shed 3 bases, J shed 2 bases, and the junction held 4 bases outside the gene matches. The CDR3 nucleotides read TGTGCCAGCAGCGCCGGGGGACAGGCCTACGAGCAGTACTTC. The encoded protein is CASSAGGQAYEQYF. Full variable domain (missing parts from reference TRBV9 and TRBJ2-7): DSGVTQTPKHLITATGQRVTLRCSPRSGDLSVYWYQQSLDQGLQFLIQYYNGEERAKGNILERFSAQQFPDLHSELNLSSLELGDSALYFCASSAGGQAYEQYFGPGTRLTVT.

In the case of this clone: Different DNA sequences within this sample yield the same CDR3. The V and J genes are TRBV28 and TRBJ2-5, with TRBD2 matching 13 bases. The J segment lost 3 bases and the V segment lost 6 bases, leaving 4 bases of the junction unmatched. CDR1 and CDR2 from the germline V gene are MDHEN and SYDVKM. The CDR3 spans 15 residues. This chain's CDR3 is CASRIGLAGEETQYF. For the CDR3, the DNA is TGTGCCAGCAGAATTGGACTAGCGGGAGAAGAGACCCAGTACTTC.

The V call is TRBV4-2, the J call TRBJ2-7; no firm D call. This CDR3 spans 11 amino acids. Trimming stripped 4 bases from V and 4 bases from J, with 5 bases between. Germline loops: CDR1 LGHNA, CDR2 YNFKEQ. CDR3 coding DNA: TGTGCCAGCAGCCTCGGGTACGAGCAGTACTTC. This codes for CASSLGYEQYF.

The V gene is TRBV5-6, the J gene TRBJ1-2; TRBD1 agrees at 7 bases. CDR3 length: 15 amino acids. CDR1 is SGHDT and CDR2 is YYEEEE in the germline V gene. V lost 4 bases and J lost 5; bases outside the gene matches: 11. The CDR3 sequence is CASSPNRGGGYGYTF. CDR3 coding DNA: TGTGCCAGCAGCCCGAACAGGGGAGGCGGGTATGGCTACACCTTC.

V and J are TRBV19 and TRBJ1-1; TRBD1 is a possible D gene (5 bases). The germline V gene encodes CDR1 LNHDA and CDR2 SQIVND (reference sequence). This CDR3 contains 13 residues. Trimming took 6 bases from V and 2 from J, leaving 10 bases between them. The CDR3 sequence is CASSATVNTEAFF. In DNA form, the CDR3 reads TGTGCCAGTAGCGCGACAGTAAACACTGAAGCTTTCTTT.

This clone was found once. At one of its ends the junction is not consistent with the germline gene, which may arise from a read error. The chain joins TRBV19 to TRBJ2-1; 11 positions agree with TRBD2. The CDR3 loop spans 15 amino acids. CDR1 is LNHDA, CDR2 SQIVND, per germline (reference sequence). The CDR3 loop is CASNIAGGGYNEQFF. CDR3 DNA: TGTGCCAGTAATATAGCGGGAGGGGGATACAATGAGCAGTTCTTC.

V is TRBV28 and J is TRBJ1-5; no definite D call. The germline gives CDR1 MDHEN, CDR2 SYDVKM. This CDR3 is built from 13 residues. Trimming removed 4 bases at V and 4 bases at J, with 8 bases between. Here the CDR3 reads CASSSLQNQPQHF. The CDR3 DNA reads as TGTGCCAGCAGTTCCTTACAGAATCAGCCCCAGCATTTT.

This sequence joins TRBV11-1 and TRBJ1-1; TRBD1 is a possible D gene (5 bases). In germline, CDR1 is SGHAT, CDR2 FQDESV (reference sequence). The CDR3 extends over 13 amino acids. The V gene lost 0 bases and the J gene lost 6 bases, with 8 bases spanning the gap. The DNA of the CDR3 is TGTGCCAGCAGCTTAGCGCGGGGGTCTGAAGCTTTCTTT. The encoded protein is CASSLARGSEAFF.

Regarding this clone: Other DNA variants within this sample encode the same CDR3. The V call is TRBV27, the J call TRBJ2-7; D is ambiguous. The CDR3 loop spans 13 amino acids. CDR1 is MNHEY, CDR2 SMNVEV, per germline (reference sequence). With 3 bases removed from V and 4 bases from J, the gap between germline ends came to 10 bases. The CDR3 DNA reads as TGTGCCAGCAGTTTTGGTGTCAGATACGAGCAGTACTTC. Translation gives CASSFGVRYEQYF.

V gene TRBV15 combines with J gene TRBJ1-2, with D possibly matching TRBD1 (5 bases). Trimming removed 0 bases from V and 4 bases from J, with 12 bases in between. Germline V gene sequence: CDR1 LNHNV, CDR2 YYDKDF (reference sequence). The CDR3 runs 15 residues. The CDR3 loop is CATSRDNGDRYGYTF. CDR3 coding DNA: TGTGCCACCAGCAGAGATAATGGGGACCGCTATGGCTACACCTTC.

V gene TRBV6-5 combines with J gene TRBJ2-7; 14 positions match TRBD2. V trimming: 4 bases; J trimming: 2 bases; junction bases outside the gene matches: 1. Per the germline V gene, CDR1 is MNHEY and CDR2 is SVGAGI. The length of the CDR3 is 15 residues. CDR3 coding DNA: TGTGCCAGCAGTTCGGGACTAGCGGGAGCCTACGAGCAGTACTTC. Its translation is CASSSGLAGAYEQYF.